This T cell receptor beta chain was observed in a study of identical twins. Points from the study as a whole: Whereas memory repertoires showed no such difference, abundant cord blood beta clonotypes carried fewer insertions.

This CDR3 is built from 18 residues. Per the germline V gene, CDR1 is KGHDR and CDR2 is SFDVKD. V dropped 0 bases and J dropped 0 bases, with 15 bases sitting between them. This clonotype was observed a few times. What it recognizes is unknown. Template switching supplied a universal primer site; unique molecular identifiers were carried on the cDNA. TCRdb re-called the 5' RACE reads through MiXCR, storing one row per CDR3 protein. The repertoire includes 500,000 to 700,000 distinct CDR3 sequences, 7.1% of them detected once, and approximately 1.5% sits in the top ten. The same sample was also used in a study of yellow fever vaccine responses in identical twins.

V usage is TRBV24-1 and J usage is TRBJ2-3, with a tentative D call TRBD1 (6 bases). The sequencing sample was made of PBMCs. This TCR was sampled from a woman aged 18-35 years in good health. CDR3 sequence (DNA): TGTGCCACCAGTGATTTGTCGTCAGGGGAGAGGAGCACAGATACGCAGTATTTT. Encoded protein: CATSDLSSGERSTDTQYF.